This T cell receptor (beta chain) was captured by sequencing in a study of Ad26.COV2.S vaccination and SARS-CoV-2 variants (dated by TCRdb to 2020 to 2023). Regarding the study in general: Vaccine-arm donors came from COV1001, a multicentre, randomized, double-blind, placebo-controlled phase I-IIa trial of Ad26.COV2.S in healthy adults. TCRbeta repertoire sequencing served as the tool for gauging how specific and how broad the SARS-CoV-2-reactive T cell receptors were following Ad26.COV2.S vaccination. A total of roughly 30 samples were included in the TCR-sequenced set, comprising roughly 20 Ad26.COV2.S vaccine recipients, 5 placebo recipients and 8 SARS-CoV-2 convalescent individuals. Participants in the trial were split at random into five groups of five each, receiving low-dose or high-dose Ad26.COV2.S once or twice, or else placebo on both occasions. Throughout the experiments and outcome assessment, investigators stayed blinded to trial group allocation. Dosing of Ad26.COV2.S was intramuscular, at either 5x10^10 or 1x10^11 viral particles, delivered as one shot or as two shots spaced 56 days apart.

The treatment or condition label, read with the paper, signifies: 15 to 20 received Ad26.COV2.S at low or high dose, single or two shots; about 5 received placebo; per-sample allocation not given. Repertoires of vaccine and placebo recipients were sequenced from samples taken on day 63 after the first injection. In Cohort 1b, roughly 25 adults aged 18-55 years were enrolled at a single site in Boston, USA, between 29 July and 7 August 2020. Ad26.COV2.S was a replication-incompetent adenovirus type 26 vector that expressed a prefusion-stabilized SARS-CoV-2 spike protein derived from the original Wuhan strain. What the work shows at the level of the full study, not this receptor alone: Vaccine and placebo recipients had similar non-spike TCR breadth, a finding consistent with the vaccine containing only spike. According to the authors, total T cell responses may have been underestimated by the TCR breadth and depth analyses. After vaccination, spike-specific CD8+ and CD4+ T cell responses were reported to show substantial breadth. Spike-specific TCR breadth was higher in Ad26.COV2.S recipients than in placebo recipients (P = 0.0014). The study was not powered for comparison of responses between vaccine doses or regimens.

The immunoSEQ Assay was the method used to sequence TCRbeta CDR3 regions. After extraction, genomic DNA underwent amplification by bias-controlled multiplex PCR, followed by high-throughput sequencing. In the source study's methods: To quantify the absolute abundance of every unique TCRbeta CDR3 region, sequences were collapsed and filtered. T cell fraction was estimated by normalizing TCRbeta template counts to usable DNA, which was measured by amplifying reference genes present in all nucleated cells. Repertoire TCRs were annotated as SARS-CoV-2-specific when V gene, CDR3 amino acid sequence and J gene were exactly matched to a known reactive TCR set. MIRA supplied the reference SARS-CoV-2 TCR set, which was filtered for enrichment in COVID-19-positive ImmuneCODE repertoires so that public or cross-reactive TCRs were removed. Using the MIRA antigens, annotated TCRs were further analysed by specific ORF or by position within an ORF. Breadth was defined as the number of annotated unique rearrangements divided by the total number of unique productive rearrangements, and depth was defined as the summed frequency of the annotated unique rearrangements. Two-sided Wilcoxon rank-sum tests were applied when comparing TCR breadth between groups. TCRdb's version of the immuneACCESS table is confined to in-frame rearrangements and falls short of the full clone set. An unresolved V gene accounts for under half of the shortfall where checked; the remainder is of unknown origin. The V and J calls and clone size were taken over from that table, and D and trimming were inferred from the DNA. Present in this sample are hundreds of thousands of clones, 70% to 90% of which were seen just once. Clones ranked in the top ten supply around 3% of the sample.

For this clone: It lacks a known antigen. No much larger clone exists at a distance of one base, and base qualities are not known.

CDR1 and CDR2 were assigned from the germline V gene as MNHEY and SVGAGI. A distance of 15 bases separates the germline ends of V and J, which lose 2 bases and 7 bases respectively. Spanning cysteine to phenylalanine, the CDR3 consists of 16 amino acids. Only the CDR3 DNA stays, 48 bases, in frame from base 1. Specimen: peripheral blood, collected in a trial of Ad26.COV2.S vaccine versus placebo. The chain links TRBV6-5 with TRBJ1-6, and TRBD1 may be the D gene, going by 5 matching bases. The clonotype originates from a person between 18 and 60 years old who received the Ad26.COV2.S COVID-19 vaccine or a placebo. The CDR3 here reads CASSYNGPGLNSPLHF. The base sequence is TGTGCCAGCAGTTACAATGGCCCAGGGTTGAATTCACCCCTCCACTTT.